This TCR beta chain was documented in a study of blood T cells in healthy people across ages. The CDR3 runs to 14 residues. Trimming took 2 bases from V and 4 from J; bases not matched to a gene: 5. In germline, CDR1 is MNHEY, CDR2 SMNVEV (reference sequence). There are a few counts of this clonotype. A second PCR, run for about 7 to 11 cycles, used a sample-barcoded 5' primer plus a J-beta primer mix. TCRdb analysed the 5' RACE reads with MiXCR anew, one entry per CDR3 protein. Among 950,000 to 1,200,000 distinct CDR3 sequences listed, roughly two fifths were seen once. This clonotype originated in a man between 18 and 35 years old in good health. What was sequenced was blood. V usage is TRBV27 and J usage is TRBJ2-7, with 7 bases fitting TRBD1. The CDR3 loop reads CASSLTGQIYEQYF. CDR3 nucleotides: TGTGCCAGCAGTTTAACGGGACAGATTTACGAGCAGTACTTC.